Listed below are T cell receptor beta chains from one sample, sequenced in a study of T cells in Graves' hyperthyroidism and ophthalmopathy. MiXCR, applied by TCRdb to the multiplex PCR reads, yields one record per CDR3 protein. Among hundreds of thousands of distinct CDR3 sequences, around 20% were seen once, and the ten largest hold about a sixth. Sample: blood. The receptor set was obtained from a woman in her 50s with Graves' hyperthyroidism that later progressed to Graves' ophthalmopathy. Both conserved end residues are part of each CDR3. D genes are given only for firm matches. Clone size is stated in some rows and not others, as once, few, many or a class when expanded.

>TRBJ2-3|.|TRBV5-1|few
TGCGCCAGCAGCTTGGAGTCCGGACTAAGCACAGATACGCAGTATTTT
CASSLESGLSTDTQYF
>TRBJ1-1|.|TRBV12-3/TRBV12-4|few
TGTGCCAGCAGCCTCCCGGGGGCGGGCACTGAAGCTTTCTTT
CASSLPGAGTEAFF
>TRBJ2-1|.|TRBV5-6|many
TGTGCCAGCAGCTTGGTAGGGCCCTCCTACAATGAGCAGTTCTTC
CASSLVGPSYNEQFF
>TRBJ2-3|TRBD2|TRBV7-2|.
TGTGCCAGCAGCTTAGTTGTCAGCGGGGGGGCCATCGCAGATACGCAGTATTTT
CASSLVVSGGAIADTQYF
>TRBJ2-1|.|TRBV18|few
TGTGCCAGCTCACCAATCCCGGGGAGCTACAATGAGCAGTTCTTC
CASSPIPGSYNEQFF
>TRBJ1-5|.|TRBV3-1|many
TGTGCCAGCAGCCAAGATGACAGCCCATATAGCAATCAGCCCCAGCATTTT
CASSQDDSPYSNQPQHF
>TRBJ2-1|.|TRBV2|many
TGTGCCAGCAGTACCCCGACCCAGGGTACGGGTAGAGATGAGCAGTTCTTC
CASSTPTQGTGRDEQFF
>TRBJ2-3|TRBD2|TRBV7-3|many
TGTGCCAGCAGCTTAAGCGCTAGCGGGGGGGCGCGAGATACGCAGTATTTT
CASSLSASGGARDTQYF
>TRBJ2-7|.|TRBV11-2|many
TGTGCCAGCAGCTTAGGAGGGGCGAGCTACGAGCAGTACTTC
CASSLGGASYEQYF
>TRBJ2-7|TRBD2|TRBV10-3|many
TGTGCCATCAGTGCGTCTAGCGGGGGCCGCTACGAGCAGTACTTC
CAISASSGGRYEQYF
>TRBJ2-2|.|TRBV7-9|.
TGTGCCAGCAGCTTAGCGACAGGAGGCACCGGGGAGCTGTTTTTT
CASSLATGGTGELFF
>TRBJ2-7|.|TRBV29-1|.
TGCAGCGTTGAAGGCCCGGGGAGCGGGCTCTCCTACGAGCAGTACTTC
CSVEGPGSGLSYEQYF
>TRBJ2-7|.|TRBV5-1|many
TGCGCCAGCAGCTTTGGGGGGACAGTGGCTCCCTACGAGCAGTACTTC
CASSFGGTVAPYEQYF
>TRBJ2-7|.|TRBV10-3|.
TGTGCCATCAGTGAGTCGACGGTAAAATCCTACGAGCAGTACTTC
CAISESTVKSYEQYF
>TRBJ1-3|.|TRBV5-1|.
TGCGCCAGCAGCTTGCCGGCGACCAACTCTGGAAACACCATATATTTT
CASSLPATNSGNTIYF
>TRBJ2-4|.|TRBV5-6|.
TGTGCCAGCAGCACACGGCCTAACATTCAGTACTTC
CASSTRPNIQYF
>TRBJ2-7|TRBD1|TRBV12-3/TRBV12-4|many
TGTGCCAGCAGTTTAGCGCAGGGACAGAGGGTTTACGAGCAGTACTTC
CASSLAQGQRVYEQYF
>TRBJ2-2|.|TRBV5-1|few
TGCGCCAGCAGCCTAAATGAAGGGGCGAACACCGGGGAGCTGTTTTTT
CASSLNEGANTGELFF
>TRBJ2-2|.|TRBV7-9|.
TGTGCCAGCAGCAAAGAGAGGCAGGGGCGAGTCGGGGAGCTGTTTTTT
CASSKERQGRVGELFF
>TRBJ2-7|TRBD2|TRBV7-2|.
TGTGCCAGCAGCATCTCTAGCGGGGGGTTCTACGAGCAGTACTTC
CASSISSGGFYEQYF
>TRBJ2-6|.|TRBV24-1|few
TGTGCCACCAGTGAACGACAGTCTGGGGCCAACGTCCTGACTTTC
CATSERQSGANVLTF
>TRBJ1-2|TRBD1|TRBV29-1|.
TGCAGCGTTGGGACAGGGGCCTATGGCTACACCTTC
CSVGTGAYGYTF
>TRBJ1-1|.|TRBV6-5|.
TGTGCCAGCAGTTACTTGCAAGGAATGAACACTGAAGCTTTCTTT
CASSYLQGMNTEAFF
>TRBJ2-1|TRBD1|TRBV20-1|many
TGCAGTGCTAGGGCAGGGGGCGCGTACAATGAGCAGTTCTTC
CSARAGGAYNEQFF
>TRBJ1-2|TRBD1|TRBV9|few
TGTGCCAGCAGCGTATCGGGACAGACAAACTATGGCTACACCTTC
CASSVSGQTNYGYTF
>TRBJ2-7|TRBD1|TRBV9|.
TGTGCCAGCAGCGGGGGGACAGCGGCTGGCTACGAGCAGTACTTC
CASSGGTAAGYEQYF
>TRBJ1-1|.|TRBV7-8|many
TGTGCCAGCAGCTTACCGATCGTGGGCGTTGGTGAAGCTTTCTTT
CASSLPIVGVGEAFF
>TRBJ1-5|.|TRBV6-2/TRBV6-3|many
TGTGCCAGCAGTTACTCGGACTATCGCAGGGGTCTCAATCAGCCCCAGCATTTT
CASSYSDYRRGLNQPQHF